This T cell receptor (beta chain) originates from a study of CD8 T cells in ankylosing spondylitis. TCRdb used MiXCR to reprocess the 5' RACE reads, holding one entry per CDR3 protein. This sample has roughly 260,000 distinct CDR3 sequences, with 20% found just once. The CDR3 extends over 16 amino acids. V lost 1 base and J 3 bases, leaving 15 bases between the germline ends. This sequence originates from a male donor with ankylosing spondylitis or in good health (not recorded which). The material sequenced was blood, either unsorted or a sorted T cell fraction (not recorded which). The V call is TRBV12-3 or TRBV12-4, the J call TRBJ1-1; perhaps TRBD1 as D (5 bases). The DNA for the CDR3 is TGTGCCAGCAGTTTAGGGGCAGGGAGGCGGGACACTGAAGCTTTCTTT. Its protein is CASSLGAGRRDTEAFF.